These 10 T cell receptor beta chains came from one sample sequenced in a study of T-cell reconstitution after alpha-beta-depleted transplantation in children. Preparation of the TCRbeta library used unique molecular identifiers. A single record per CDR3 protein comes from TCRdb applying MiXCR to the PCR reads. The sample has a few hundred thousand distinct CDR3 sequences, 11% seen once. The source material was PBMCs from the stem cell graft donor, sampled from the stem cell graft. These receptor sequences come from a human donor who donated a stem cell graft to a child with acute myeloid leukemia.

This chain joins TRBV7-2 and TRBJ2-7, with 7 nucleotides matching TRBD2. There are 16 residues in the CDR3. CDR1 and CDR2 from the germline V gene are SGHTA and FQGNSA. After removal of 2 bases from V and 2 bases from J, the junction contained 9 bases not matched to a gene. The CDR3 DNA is TGTGCCAGCAGCTTATTCGTCGGCGGGGGAGCCTACGAGCAGTACTTC. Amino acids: CASSLFVGGGAYEQYF.

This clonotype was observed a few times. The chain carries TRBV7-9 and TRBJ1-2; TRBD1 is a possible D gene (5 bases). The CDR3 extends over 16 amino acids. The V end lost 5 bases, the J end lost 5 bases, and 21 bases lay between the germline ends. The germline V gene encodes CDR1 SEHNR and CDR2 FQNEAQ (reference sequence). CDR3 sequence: CASSRGDQDRLYGYTF. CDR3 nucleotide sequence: TGTGCCAGCAGCCGAGGGGACCAAGATCGTCTTTATGGCTACACCTTC.

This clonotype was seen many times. CDR3 DNA: TGCAGCGTTGGAGTGGGGTTGGATGAGCAGTTCTTC. This translates into CSVGVGLDEQFF. The chain employs TRBV29-1 and TRBJ2-1, with D unresolved. V lost 4 bases to trimming and J lost 8 bases, with 12 bases between them. Germline CDR1 reads SQVTM; CDR2 reads ANQGSEA. CDR3 size: 12 residues.

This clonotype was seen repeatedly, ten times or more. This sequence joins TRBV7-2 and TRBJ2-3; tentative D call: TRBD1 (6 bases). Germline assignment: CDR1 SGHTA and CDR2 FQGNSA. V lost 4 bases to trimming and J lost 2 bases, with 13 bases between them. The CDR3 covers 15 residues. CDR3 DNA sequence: TGTGCCAGCAGCTGGAAATCAGGGGCCACAGATACGCAGTATTTT. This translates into CASSWKSGATDTQYF.

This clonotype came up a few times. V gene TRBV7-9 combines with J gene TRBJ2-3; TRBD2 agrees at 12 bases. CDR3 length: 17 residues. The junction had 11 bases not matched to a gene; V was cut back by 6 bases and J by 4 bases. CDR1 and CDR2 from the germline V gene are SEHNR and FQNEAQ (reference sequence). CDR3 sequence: CASSQSSGGAGADTQYF. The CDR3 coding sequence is TGTGCCAGCAGTCAATCTAGCGGGGGGGCCGGCGCAGATACGCAGTATTTT. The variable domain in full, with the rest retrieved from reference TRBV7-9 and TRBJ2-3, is DTGVSQNPRHKITKRGQNVTFRCDPISEHNRLYWYRQTLGQGPEFLTYFQNEAQLEKSRLLSDRFSAERPKGSFSTLEIQRTEQGDSAMYLCASSQSSGGAGADTQYFGPGTRLTVL.

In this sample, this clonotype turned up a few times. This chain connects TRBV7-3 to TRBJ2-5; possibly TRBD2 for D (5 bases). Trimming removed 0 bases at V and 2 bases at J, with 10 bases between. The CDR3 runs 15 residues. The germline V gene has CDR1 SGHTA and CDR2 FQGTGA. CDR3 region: CASSLTVSGQETQYF. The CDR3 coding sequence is TGTGCCAGCAGCTTAACAGTGTCGGGGCAAGAGACCCAGTACTTC.

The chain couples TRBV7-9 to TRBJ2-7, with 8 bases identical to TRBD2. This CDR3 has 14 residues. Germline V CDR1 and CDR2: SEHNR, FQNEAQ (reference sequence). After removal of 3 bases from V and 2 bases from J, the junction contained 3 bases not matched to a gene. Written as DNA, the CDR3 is TGTGCCAGCAGCTTTATAGCGGGGCCCTACGAGCAGTACTTC. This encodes CASSFIAGPYEQYF. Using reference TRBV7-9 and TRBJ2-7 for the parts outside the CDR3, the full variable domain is DTGVSQNPRHKITKRGQNVTFRCDPISEHNRLYWYRQTLGQGPEFLTYFQNEAQLEKSRLLSDRFSAERPKGSFSTLEIQRTEQGDSAMYLCASSFIAGPYEQYFGPGTRLTVT.

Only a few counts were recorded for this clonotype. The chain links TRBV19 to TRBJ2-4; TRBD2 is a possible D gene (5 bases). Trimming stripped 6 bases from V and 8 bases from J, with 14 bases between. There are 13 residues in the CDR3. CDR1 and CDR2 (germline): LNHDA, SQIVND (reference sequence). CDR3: CASRFRVEDIQYF. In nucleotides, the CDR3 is TGTGCCAGTAGGTTCCGGGTGGAGGACATTCAGTACTTC.

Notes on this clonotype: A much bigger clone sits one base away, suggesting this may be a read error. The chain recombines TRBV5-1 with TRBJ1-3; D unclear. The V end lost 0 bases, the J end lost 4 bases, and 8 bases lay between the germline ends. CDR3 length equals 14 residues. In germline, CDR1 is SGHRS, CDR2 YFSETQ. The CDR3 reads CASSLDIGGNTIYF. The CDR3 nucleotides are TGCGCCAGCAGCTTGGATATAGGAGGAAACACCATATATTTT. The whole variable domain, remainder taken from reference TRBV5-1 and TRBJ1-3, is KAGVTQTPRYLIKTRGQQVTLSCSPISGHRSVSWYQQTPGQGLQFLFEYFSETQRNKGNFPGRFSGRQFSNSRSEMNVSTLELGDSALYLCASSLDIGGNTIYFGEGSWLTVV.

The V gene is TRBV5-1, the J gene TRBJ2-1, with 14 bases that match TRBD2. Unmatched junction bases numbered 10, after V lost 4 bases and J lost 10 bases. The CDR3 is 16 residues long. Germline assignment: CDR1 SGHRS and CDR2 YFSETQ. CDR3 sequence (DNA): TGCGCCAGCAGCAAGGGACTAGCGGGAGCCGGGGGGGAGCAGTTCTTC. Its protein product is CASSKGLAGAGGEQFF.